These T cell receptor beta chains were read from a single sample in a study of regulatory T cells in long-lasting Graves disease. TCRdb redid the calling of the multiplex PCR reads with MiXCR, one entry per CDR3 protein. The data hold a few hundred thousand distinct CDR3 sequences, with roughly 15% observed a single time. This sample was shared with a second study, whose subject was T cells in Graves' hyperthyroidism and ophthalmopathy.

The sequenced sample was peripheral blood mononuclear cells (PBMCs), obtained at new diagnosis, from a patient treated with antithyroid drugs. The receptors were sampled from a young woman with Graves disease. The CDR3 runs from the conserved cysteine through the conserved F or W. A D gene is named only where the DNA matches it firmly. Only part of the rows carry a size: once, few, many, or a class if the clone is expanded.

d_gene,v_gene,j_gene,abundance,CDR3nt,CDR3aa
TRBD1,TRBV4-1,TRBJ2-3,many,TGCGCCAGCAGCCGACAGGGGGCAGATACGCAGTATTTT,CASSRQGADTQYF
TRBD1,TRBV29-1,TRBJ1-2,.,TGCAGCGATGACAGGGGATGGGGCTACACCTTC,CSDDRGWGYTF
TRBD1,TRBV11-3,TRBJ2-3,.,TGTGCCAGCAGCCCGAGTTACAGGGGAGAAACAGATACGCAGTATTTT,CASSPSYRGETDTQYF
TRBD1,TRBV29-1,TRBJ1-4,few,TGCAGCGCGGAGCGTGCGGGACAGGGGCATTTTAATGAAAAACTGTTTTTT,CSAERAGQGHFNEKLFF
TRBD1,TRBV6-1,TRBJ1-4,.,TGTGCCAGCAGGGTCCAGGGGGCAGCTAATGAAAAACTGTTTTTT,CASRVQGAANEKLFF
TRBD2,TRBV20-1,TRBJ2-4,many,TGCAGTGCTAGAGACGGGGGGACTAGCAGCGCGGTGGCCAAAAACATTCAGTACTTC,CSARDGGTSSAVAKNIQYF
TRBD1,TRBV7-2,TRBJ1-4,many,TGTGCCAGCAGCTTAGGACAGGGGGCTGATGAAAAACTGTTTTTT,CASSLGQGADEKLFF
.,TRBV5-5,TRBJ1-2,many,TGTGCCAGCAGCCCGCCGGGGGGCAGAGGCTATGGCTACACCTTC,CASSPPGGRGYGYTF
.,TRBV7-9,TRBJ1-2,few,TGTGCCAGCAGTCATGGGGCAATCAATGGCTACACCTTC,CASSHGAINGYTF
.,TRBV30,TRBJ1-2,many,TGTGCCTGGGTGCAGACAGTTGGAGGCTACACCTTC,CAWVQTVGGYTF
.,TRBV29-1,TRBJ2-5,few,TGCAGCGCCCTTGATTGGGAGACCCAGTACTTC,CSALDWETQYF
.,TRBV29-1,TRBJ1-1,many,TGCAGCGGCGAGAACACTGAAGCTTTCTTT,CSGENTEAFF
.,TRBV27,TRBJ2-7,many,TGTGCCAGCAGCTTGGGGACCCCCGGGCACGAGCAGTACTTC,CASSLGTPGHEQYF
.,TRBV7-9,TRBJ1-6,.,TGTGCCAGCAGCTCTGGACGGAGCTCCTATAATTCACCCCTCCACTTT,CASSSGRSSYNSPLHF
.,TRBV30,TRBJ1-5,many,TGTGCCTGGAGTGTGGCAGGCCTTAGCAATCAGCCCCAGCATTTT,CAWSVAGLSNQPQHF
TRBD2,TRBV28,TRBJ2-1,many,TGTGCCAGCAGTCCCATCGGACTAGCGGGCTCTGAGCAGTTCTTC,CASSPIGLAGSEQFF
.,TRBV13,TRBJ2-3,few,TGTGCCAGCAGCTCCACAGCTACAGATACGCAGTATTTT,CASSSTATDTQYF
.,TRBV3-1,TRBJ2-7,many,TGTGCCAGCAGCCAGCAGGCTGCCGAGCAGTACTTC,CASSQQAAEQYF
TRBD1,TRBV28,TRBJ2-3,once,TGTGCCAGCAGTATTGGACAGGGGGTTGCAGATACGCAGTATTTT,CASSIGQGVADTQYF
.,TRBV19,TRBJ1-5,few,TGTGCCAGTAGTATTGGCAGTCGCAATCAGCCCCAGCATTTT,CASSIGSRNQPQHF
.,TRBV30,TRBJ2-2,many,TGTGCCTGGAGTGTAGGTCTCAGGATCTTGGCAGTTACGAACACCGGGGAGCTGTTTTTT,CAWSVGLRILAVTNTGELFF
.,TRBV6-5,TRBJ2-1,many,TGTGCCAGCAGTTACCTGACAGGAGAGTACAATGAGCAGTTCTTC,CASSYLTGEYNEQFF
TRBD2,TRBV6-2/TRBV6-3,TRBJ2-3,few,TGTGCCAGCAGCGAAAGGGAGGGCCCGCGGGATACGCAGTATTTT,CASSEREGPRDTQYF
TRBD2,TRBV5-1,TRBJ2-1,many,TGTGCCAGCAGCTCCGGGAGGGCCACCCCCGACAATGAGCAGTTCTTC,CASSSGRATPDNEQFF
TRBD2,TRBV5-1,TRBJ2-3,many,TGCGCCAGCAGCTTGGCTGCGGGGGGATTCACAGATACGCAGTATTTT,CASSLAAGGFTDTQYF
.,TRBV5-1,TRBJ1-6,.,TGCGCCAGCAGCTTGCCGGGAGCAGGGAATTCACCCCTCCACTTT,CASSLPGAGNSPLHF
.,TRBV12-3/TRBV12-4,TRBJ1-5,many,TGTGCCAGCAGGATCGGAGAAGGGAGCAATCAGCCCCAGCATTTT,CASRIGEGSNQPQHF
.,TRBV5-7,TRBJ2-5,many,TGTGCCAGCAAGCCAACGCCCAGGGTGGGAGAGACCCAGTACTTC,CASKPTPRVGETQYF
TRBD2,TRBV5-4,TRBJ2-1,.,TGTGCCAGCAGCTCGCGCAGCGGGAGCGAATACAATGAGCAGTTCTTC,CASSSRSGSEYNEQFF
.,TRBV4-1,TRBJ1-6,.,TGCGCCAGCAGCCATCTTGGGGAGGGTTATAATTCACCCCTCCACTTT,CASSHLGEGYNSPLHF
.,TRBV5-1,TRBJ2-1,many,TGCGCCAGCAGGGAAGGACAACCCTCCTACAATGAGCAGTTCTTC,CASREGQPSYNEQFF
.,TRBV5-1,TRBJ2-3,once,TGCGCCAGCAGCTTGGTGTTCACAGATACGCAGTATTTT,CASSLVFTDTQYF
.,TRBV20-1,TRBJ2-1,few,TGCAGTGCTAGAGAGCGGAAAGTGGGATGGCAGGGAGTGAGGAATGAGCAGTTCTTC,CSARERKVGWQGVRNEQFF
TRBD1,TRBV2,TRBJ2-7,.,TGTGCCAGCAGTGAAACACAGGGGGCCCCCTACGAGCAGTACTTC,CASSETQGAPYEQYF
TRBD1,TRBV28,TRBJ1-2,few,TGTGCCAGCAGTTACGCCAGGACAGGGGAAAACTATGGCTACACCTTC,CASSYARTGENYGYTF
TRBD1,TRBV2,TRBJ2-3,.,TGTGCCAGCCTTCGACAGGGGGCCTTCACAGATACGCAGTATTTT,CASLRQGAFTDTQYF
.,TRBV3-1,TRBJ2-7,many,TGTGCCAGCAGCCAATCAAGCGGCCTCGAGCAGTACTTC,CASSQSSGLEQYF
.,TRBV12-3/TRBV12-4,TRBJ2-2,.,TGTGCCAGCAGAAAAGGGCAAGAGGGCCGGGAGCTGTTTTTT,CASRKGQEGRELFF
.,TRBV7-2,TRBJ2-7,many,TGTGCCAGCAATGGGGCTTCCTACGAGCAGTACTTC,CASNGASYEQYF
.,TRBV6-2/TRBV6-3,TRBJ1-5,many,TGTGCCAGCAGTTCCACCCACACCCGAGGCAATCAGCCCCAGCATTTT,CASSSTHTRGNQPQHF
.,TRBV30,TRBJ2-4,many,TGTGCCTGGGAGTTATTAGCCAAAAACATTCAGTACTTC,CAWELLAKNIQYF
.,TRBV19,TRBJ1-4,.,TGTGCCAGTAGTATGTCGGGGGTTAATGAAAAACTGTTTTTT,CASSMSGVNEKLFF
TRBD2,TRBV11-1,TRBJ2-7,many,TGTGCCAGCAGCCTCCGGACTAGCGGGGGCCAAAAGCAGTACTTC,CASSLRTSGGQKQYF
.,TRBV2,TRBJ2-3,.,TGTGCCAGCAGTCCCCTAGGGGGGGGCGCGCAGTATTTT,CASSPLGGGAQYF
TRBD2,TRBV9,TRBJ2-1,few,TGTGCCAGCAGCGTAGCGTCGTCCAGCGGGGGGTATGAGCAGTTCTTC,CASSVASSSGGYEQFF
.,TRBV4-1,TRBJ2-7,many,TGCGCCAGCAGCCAAGCGCGGGGTGCCTACGAGCAGTACTTC,CASSQARGAYEQYF